The TCR beta chain described here comes from a study of breast tumors, draining lymph nodes, adjacent tissues. The lymph nodes were axillary draining lymph nodes from breast cancer patients. TCRdb re-derived calls from the multiplex PCR reads in MiXCR, one entry per CDR3 protein. The data show under 110,000 distinct CDR3 sequences, roughly 33% seen once. Looked up from germline, CDR1 is SGHAT and CDR2 is FQNNGV. The CDR3 runs 14 residues. Study-wide points: Compared with basal-like, luminal-like tumors shared significantly more repertoire with nontumor tissue.

As regards this clonotype: Its matching antigen is unknown. The junction differs from germline at one of its ends, possibly a read error.

This TCR was recovered from a female donor with breast cancer. Some clones in this sample may be carry-over from other donors' samples. The sample consisted of axillary lymph node tissue. V gene TRBV11-2 combines with J gene TRBJ2-1; D call uncertain. In DNA, the CDR3 is TGTGCCAGCCGCTTAGGCTCTCACAACAATGAGCAGTTCTTC. Its protein is CASRLGSHNNEQFF.